What follows are 4 T cell receptor beta chains derived from one specimen sequenced in a study of control samples from healthy donors and cancer patients. Here immunoSEQ multiplex PCR was the method, and the copy in TCRdb shows in-frame clones only, minus some. The table has approximately 82,000 clones, under 95% seen once. Specimen: PBMCs. The receptors originated from a woman in her 40s with lung cancer.

This clone has just a few counts. This chain links TRBV18 with TRBJ2-7; D might be TRBD1 (5 bases). CDR1 is KGHSH and CDR2 is LQKENI in the germline V gene. This CDR3 region has 15 residues. Trimming shortened V by 2 bases and J by 0 bases, and 11 bases separated the two germline ends. In nucleotides, the CDR3 is TGTGCCAGCTCACCAAGCAGGGATAGCTCCTACGAGCAGTACTTC. The encoded protein is CASSPSRDSSYEQYF. Full variable domain (missing parts from reference TRBV18 and TRBJ2-7): NAGVMQNPRHLVRRRGQEARLRCSPMKGHSHVYWYRQLPEEGLKFMVYLQKENIIDESGMPKERFSAEFPKEGPSILRIQQVVRGDSAAYFCASSPSRDSSYEQYFGPGTRLTVT.

The V and J genes are TRBV3-1 (or the pseudogene TRBV3-2) and TRBJ2-5; either TRBD1 or TRBD2 may fit D (5 bases each). There are 13 residues in the CDR3. Germline CDR1 LGHDT, CDR2 YNNKEL (reference sequence). V shed 3 bases and J shed 5 bases, with 10 bases lying between them. Here the CDR3 reads CASSQGVRETQYF. CDR3 DNA: TGTGCCAGCAGCCAGGGGGTCAGGGAGACCCAGTACTTC.

This clone came up a few times. The chain has TRBV4-1 and TRBJ1-4; TRBD1 aligns across 9 bases. After removal of 2 bases from V and 0 bases from J, the junction contained 16 bases not matched to a gene. Germline loops: CDR1 MGHRA, CDR2 YSYEKL. This CDR3 contains 21 residues. CDR3: CASSQKLRTGDRVATNEKLFF. CDR3 bases: TGCGCCAGCAGCCAAAAACTCCGGACAGGGGATCGTGTAGCAACTAATGAAAAACTGTTTTTT.

The V and J genes are TRBV5-8 and TRBJ2-7; perhaps TRBD2 as D (6 bases). The germline gives CDR1 SGHTS, CDR2 YDEGEE. The germline V and J ends were trimmed by 4 bases and 2 bases, with 16 bases remaining between them. There are 15 residues in the CDR3. Here the CDR3 DNA reads TGTGCCAGCAGCCGTCGCGGGATAGGCGCCTACGAGCAGTACTTC. This encodes CASSRRGIGAYEQYF.